This TCR beta chain was obtained from a study of CD8+ T cells in alopecia areata. For this clone: The antigen is undetermined.

Overall study results and limits: Sharing of TCRs across patients appeared less clear than in mice, possibly for HLA-related reasons. Across lesional scalp, and particularly alopecia totalis/universalis, clonality surpassed that of normal scalp.

Following extraction, RNA underwent reverse transcription to cDNA, which served as the sequencing template. The repertoire was sequenced with immunoSEQ multiplex PCR; TCRdb's copy has only in-frame clones and lacks some. The table lists 120,000 to 150,000 clones, more than 55% of them singletons. Germline V gene data show CDR1 as SQVTM and CDR2 as ANQGSEA. The CDR3 is made up of 13 amino acids. V was trimmed by 1 base and J by 2 bases, leaving 9 bases between them. The clonotype comes from a human donor in good health. The chain joins TRBV29-1 to TRBJ2-7, with D uncertain. Input material: CD8+ T cells sorted from blood. CDR3 nucleotide sequence: TGCAGCGTTGAAGTAGACGGAGCCTACGAGCAGTACTTC. Its protein product is CSVEVDGAYEQYF.